This is a list of T cell receptor beta chains from one sample in a study of cytomegalovirus exposure and HLA in healthy donors. Sequencing used immunoSEQ multiplex PCR; TCRdb keeps in-frame clones, though not all of them. The sample has 120,000 or so clones, 79% seen once. Sequencing input: PBMCs. The receptors here all came from a man aged 25 to 40 in good health and CMV-seropositive. The CDR3 runs from the conserved cysteine through the conserved F or W.

V gene,J gene,CDR3 protein
TRBV6-5,TRBJ1-6,CASSSGYRNSPLHF
TRBV7-3,TRBJ2-7,CASSKYPGQYEQYF
TRBV7-6,TRBJ2-2,CASSFRTSGAGELFF
TRBV7-3,TRBJ2-2,CASSPTGTSMDTGELFF
TRBV28,TRBJ2-3,CASSRRGGTDTQYF
TRBV11-2,TRBJ2-7,CASSPEIGLAGVYEQYF
TRBV19,TRBJ2-2,CASSIDRGSEDTGELFF
TRBV12-2,TRBJ2-4,CASRSTGQYF
TRBV15,TRBJ2-7,CATSRELAGAAYEQYF
TRBV6-5,TRBJ1-1,CASSYLRDRDTEAFF
TRBV9,TRBJ1-2,CASSVGEANYGYTF
TRBV19,TRBJ2-3,CASRSLGAVVTDTQYF
TRBV9,TRBJ1-3,CASSMDRYDGNTIYF
TRBV2,TRBJ2-3,CASSEGQGTDTQYF
TRBV10-2,TRBJ2-1,CASSLGGNEQFF
TRBV4-3,TRBJ1-2,CASSQAQAGYYGYTF
TRBV6-5,TRBJ2-5,CASSYSEGYQGTQYF
TRBV7-9,TRBJ1-3,CSSRRQWTDGNTIYF
TRBV5-6,TRBJ1-3,CASSWGGAEGSGNTIYF
TRBV9,TRBJ2-2,CASSVWIGGEDTGELFF
TRBV25-1,TRBJ2-7,CASTGRGSYEQYF
TRBV5-1,TRBJ2-7,CASSPGGYEQYF
TRBV19,TRBJ2-7,CASSRGQGYEQYF
TRBV11-2,-,CASRYIGQTQSSYEQYF
TRBV27,TRBJ2-2,CASSLRFWPGETDGELFF
TRBV19,TRBJ1-1,CASRPSGRTDTEAFF
TRBV6-1,TRBJ1-1,CASSVGHPEAFF
TRBV5-1,TRBJ1-3,CASSLSGADDGSTIYF
TRBV2,TRBJ2-1,CASATGSYNEQFF
TRBV5-6,TRBJ1-1,CASSLARSWQKNTEAFF
TRBV7-2,TRBJ2-1,CASSSRLAGGYGNEQFF
TRBV6-5,TRBJ2-2,CASSRNSHGELFF
TRBV2,TRBJ1-2,CGGGANGYTF
TRBV5-1,TRBJ2-7,CASSTGQGVYEQYF
TRBV4-3,TRBJ1-1,CASSQIGGIGEGTEAFF
TRBV10-3,TRBJ1-6,CAIRASEGSYNSPLHF
TRBV9,TRBJ1-1,CASSKTGGRYTEAFF
TRBV27,TRBJ1-1,CASSSPTGAKTEAFF
TRBV29-1,TRBJ2-1,CSGKQMYNEQFF
TRBV5-6,TRBJ1-1,CASSFPVFSEAFF
TRBV21-1,TRBJ2-5,CASSEIRDRGMGRSETQYF
TRBV7-9,TRBJ2-7,CASSLGGDEQYF
TRBV5-5,TRBJ1-6,CASSPVGQTNSPLHF
TRBV7-2,TRBJ2-2,CASSLSSGGAITGELFF
TRBV5-1,-,CASSFSGETYEQYF
TRBV2,TRBJ1-2,CASSYGQGAYGYTF
TRBV15,TRBJ1-1,CATTRAYIAEAFF